These 29 T cell receptor beta chains originate from one sample sequenced in a study of type 1 regulatory T cells. Their target antigens are unknown. Overall study results and limits: Compared with non-type 1 regulatory T cells, type 1 regulatory T cells showed a more restricted TCR repertoire.

TCRdb re-called the reads with MiXCR, one entry per CDR3 protein. The table lists tens of thousands of distinct CDR3 sequences, more than 20% of them singletons, with more than 6.5% in the top ten. Sequencing used cultured type 1 regulatory T (Tr1) cells, either the whole culture or a sorted fraction (not recorded which). The receptor source for this set is a human donor in good health.

This clonotype was found a few times. The V and J genes are TRBV7-3 and TRBJ2-1; TRBD2 agrees at 12 bases. The CDR3 loop spans 16 amino acids. After removal of 1 base from V and 3 bases from J, the junction contained 1 base not matched to a gene. Germline assignment: CDR1 SGHTA and CDR2 FQGTGA. The CDR3 spells CASSLKGLAGYNEQFF. The CDR3 region has the DNA TGTGCCAGCAGCTTAAAGGGACTAGCGGGCTACAATGAGCAGTTCTTC.

The chain employs TRBV30 and TRBJ2-2; possible D gene TRBD1, 5 bases. Trimming stripped 3 bases from V and 1 base from J, with 6 bases between. The CDR3 covers 13 residues. Germline V gene lookup returns CDR1 GTSNPN and CDR2 SVGIG (reference sequence). The CDR3, as DNA: TGTGCCTGGAGAGGACAGAACACCGGGGAGCTGTTTTTT. It codes for CAWRGQNTGELFF.

This clonotype showed up just once. CDR3 coding DNA: TGCGCCAGCAGTCGCCTGGGAAACACCATATATTTT. It codes for CASSRLGNTIYF. The chain links TRBV5-1 to TRBJ1-3; D remains unclear. Germline V CDR1 and CDR2: SGHRS, YFSETQ. The CDR3 sequence is 12 residues long. V was clipped by 5 bases and J by 4 bases, with 7 bases between them. The variable domain in full, with the rest retrieved from reference TRBV5-1 and TRBJ1-3, is KAGVTQTPRYLIKTRGQQVTLSCSPISGHRSVSWYQQTPGQGLQFLFEYFSETQRNKGNFPGRFSGRQFSNSRSEMNVSTLELGDSALYLCASSRLGNTIYFGEGSWLTVV.

There are many counts of this clonotype. This chain links TRBV10-3 with TRBJ2-7, with 8 bases aligning to TRBD2. The trim removed 7 bases at V and 6 bases at J, leaving 8 bases unmatched. Per germline, CDR1 ENHRY and CDR2 SYGVKD. CDR3 length equals 13 residues. The CDR3 loop reads CAITERELSEQYF. CDR3 nucleotides: TGTGCCATCACCGAGCGGGAGTTAAGCGAGCAGTACTTC.

This clonotype was recorded at least ten times. CDR3 coding DNA: TGTGCCAGCAGTTACTCGAGCGGACAGGGCATTTACGAGCAGTACTTC. Its translation: CASSYSSGQGIYEQYF. The J gene is TRBJ2-7, the V gene TRBV6-5, with 8 bases matching TRBD1. The CDR3 has 16 residues. From germline, CDR1 is MNHEY and CDR2 SVGAGI. Trimming cost V 0 bases and J 4 bases; bases outside gene matches: 8.

The V call is TRBV5-1, the J call TRBJ2-1, with D perhaps TRBD2 (7 bases). Trimming took off 7 bases at V and 6 bases at J, with 20 bases between the two ends. This CDR3 contains 15 residues. Germline V gene sequence: CDR1 SGHRS, CDR2 YFSETQ. The CDR3 here is CASAPRSGGRNEQFF. In DNA form, the CDR3 reads TGCGCCAGCGCTCCGAGGTCGGGGGGCCGCAATGAGCAGTTCTTC.

This clonotype was seen only a few times. The germline gene is not matched at one end of the junction; a read error may be the cause. The gene calls are TRBV7-2 and TRBJ1-5; no clear D. Germline V gene lookup returns CDR1 SGHTA and CDR2 FQGNSA. The CDR3 runs 13 residues. The CDR3 sequence is CASSSNSDQPQHF. The DNA for the CDR3 is TGTGCCAGCAGCTCCAATAGCGATCAGCCCCAGCATTTT.

The chain combines TRBV5-1 with TRBJ2-2, with a weak D call TRBD1 (7 bases). Per the germline V gene, CDR1 is SGHRS and CDR2 is YFSETQ. The CDR3 length is 16 residues. Between the trimmed V and J ends, which lost 7 bases and 5 bases, there was a span of 21 bases. The CDR3: CASSQGGLAGTGELFF. CDR3 DNA: TGCGCCAGCTCCCAGGGGGGCCTGGCGGGGACCGGGGAGCTGTTTTTT. The whole variable domain, remainder taken from reference TRBV5-1 and TRBJ2-2, is KAGVTQTPRYLIKTRGQQVTLSCSPISGHRSVSWYQQTPGQGLQFLFEYFSETQRNKGNFPGRFSGRQFSNSRSEMNVSTLELGDSALYLCASSQGGLAGTGELFFGEGSRLTVL.

This clonotype was seen only a few times. This rearrangement joins TRBV7-2 to TRBJ2-1; D is undetermined. Per germline, CDR1 SGHTA and CDR2 FQGNSA. The CDR3 loop spans 14 amino acids. V was clipped by 1 base and J by 5 bases, with 9 bases between them. DNA for the CDR3: TGTGCCAGCAGCTTAGGAACCTCAAACAATGAGCAGTTCTTC. It yields the protein CASSLGTSNNEQFF.

This clonotype was observed a few times. The chain links TRBV29-1 to TRBJ2-3; tentatively, D is TRBD1 or TRBD2 (6 bases each). The V gene lost 7 bases and the J gene lost 3 bases, with 17 bases spanning the gap. The CDR3 runs to 14 residues. Germline CDR1 is SQVTM and CDR2 is ANQGSEA. The CDR3 nucleotides read TGCAGCGCCATCGGGGGCGCGGAGACAGATACGCAGTATTTT. It specifies CSAIGGAETDTQYF.

The chain links TRBV15 to TRBJ1-5; maybe TRBD1 (6 bases). Per the germline V gene, CDR1 is LNHNV and CDR2 is YYDKDF (reference sequence). The CDR3 is made up of 14 amino acids. Trimming took off 0 bases at V and 7 bases at J, with 10 bases between the two ends. Here the CDR3 DNA reads TGTGCCACCAGCAGAGATGGGACAAGGCAGCCCCAGCATTTT. This sequence encodes CATSRDGTRQPQHF.

This clonotype was seen only a few times. The chain carries TRBV7-9 and TRBJ1-3, with D maybe TRBD1 (5 bases). Per germline, CDR1 SEHNR and CDR2 FQNEAQ (reference sequence). The CDR3 consists of 18 residues. V lost 5 bases, J lost 0 bases, and 20 bases lay in between. In DNA, the CDR3 is TGTGCCAGCAGCCCAGGAAACGGGGACGGACGCTCTGGAAACACCATATATTTT. This codes for CASSPGNGDGRSGNTIYF.

The rearrangement uses TRBV18 and TRBJ2-1; unclear D gene. This CDR3 region has 14 residues. Trimming cost V 2 bases and J 5 bases, with 10 bases left between them. Germline values: CDR1 KGHSH, CDR2 LQKENI. CDR3 region: CASSPVAGHNEQFF. The CDR3 coding sequence is TGTGCCAGCTCACCAGTGGCAGGACACAATGAGCAGTTCTTC. The whole variable domain, filled in from reference TRBV18 and TRBJ2-1, reads NAGVMQNPRHLVRRRGQEARLRCSPMKGHSHVYWYRQLPEEGLKFMVYLQKENIIDESGMPKERFSAEFPKEGPSILRIQQVVRGDSAAYFCASSPVAGHNEQFFGPGTRLTVL.

The chain uses TRBV24-1 and TRBJ2-6, with D possibly matching TRBD1 (5 bases). Looked up from germline, CDR1 is KGHDR and CDR2 is SFDVKD. The CDR3 runs 19 residues. V lost 3 bases to trimming and J lost 0 bases, with 17 bases between them. CDR3 protein: CATSDAPGPRGSGANVLTF. In nucleotides, the CDR3 is TGTGCCACCAGTGATGCTCCCGGCCCAAGGGGCTCTGGGGCCAACGTCCTGACTTTC.

This chain links TRBV6-1 with TRBJ1-3; D unclear. There are 14 residues in the CDR3. The germline V and J ends were trimmed by 10 bases and 0 bases, with 13 bases remaining between them. Per the germline V gene, CDR1 is MNHNS and CDR2 is SASEGT. CDR3 amino acids: CAMKNGLSGNTIYF. The CDR3, as DNA: TGTGCCATGAAAAATGGCCTCTCTGGAAACACCATATATTTT.

The CDR3 protein is CSARFLRVPNSPLHF. The CDR3 coding sequence is TGCAGTGCTAGATTCCTCCGGGTTCCCAATTCACCCCTCCACTTT. The V call is TRBV20-1, the J call TRBJ1-6; D gene ambiguous. The V end was cut by 2 bases, the J end by 7 bases, with 15 bases between. Germline lookup yields CDR1 DFQATT and CDR2 SNEGSKA (reference sequence). CDR3 length: 15 residues.

J is TRBJ1-1 and V is TRBV20-1, with unresolved D. The CDR3 has 10 amino acids. V gave up 4 bases and J gave up 7 bases, with 7 bases separating them. The V gene's germline CDR1 is DFQATT and CDR2 SNEGSKA (reference sequence). The CDR3 DNA follows: TGCAGTGCTACACGAATTGAAGCTTTCTTT. It codes for CSATRIEAFF.

The genes are TRBV30 and TRBJ1-4; unclear D gene. There are 13 residues in the CDR3. V lost 5 bases to trimming and J lost 4 bases, with 11 bases between them. CDR1 and CDR2 (germline): GTSNPN, SVGIG (reference sequence). The CDR3 reads CAWAPGFNEKLFF. DNA for the CDR3: TGTGCCTGGGCGCCGGGGTTTAATGAAAAACTGTTTTTT.

The rearrangement uses TRBV29-1 and TRBJ1-5, with 7 bases aligning to TRBD1. The CDR3 is 13 residues long. CDR1 SQVTM and CDR2 ANQGSEA come from the germline V gene. V dropped 6 bases and J dropped 7; count of bases not matched to a gene: 9. The CDR3 protein is CSVQTGLEQPQHF. CDR3 DNA sequence: TGCAGCGTACAGACAGGGCTGGAGCAGCCCCAGCATTTT.

There are many counts of this clonotype. V usage is TRBV7-2 and J usage is TRBJ2-2, with a possible D match to TRBD2 (5 bases). The CDR3 runs to 17 residues. The V gene lost 4 bases and the J gene lost 0 bases, with 15 bases spanning the gap. Germline CDR1 reads SGHTA; CDR2 reads FQGNSA. CDR3 in amino acids: CASSWPLLRANTGELFF. The CDR3 region has the DNA TGTGCCAGCAGCTGGCCCCTCTTGCGGGCGAACACCGGGGAGCTGTTTTTT.

The gene calls are TRBV7-8 and TRBJ2-7, with D possibly matching TRBD2 (6 bases). V lost 5 bases to trimming and J lost 3 bases, with 14 bases between them. Germline V lookup: CDR1 SGHVS, CDR2 FQNEAQ. This CDR3 has 14 amino acids. CDR3 nucleotide sequence: TGTGCCAGCAGCACGACTAGGTCGGGCTACGAGCAGTACTTC. Protein product: CASSTTRSGYEQYF.

This clonotype was recorded many times. The chain recombines TRBV7-2 with TRBJ1-5; no firm D call. Per the germline V gene, CDR1 is SGHTA and CDR2 is FQGNSA. Trimming left V 5 bases short and J 5 bases short, with 7 bases between. This CDR3 has 12 residues. This CDR3 reads CASSLPYQPQHF. As DNA, the CDR3 is TGTGCCAGCAGCCTTCCGTATCAGCCCCAGCATTTT. Based on the CDR3 plus reference TRBV7-2 and TRBJ1-5, the full variable domain is GAGVSQSPSNKVTEKGKDVELRCDPISGHTALYWYRQSLGQGLEFLIYFQGNSAPDKSGLPSDRFSAERTGGSVSTLTIQRTQQEDSAVYLCASSLPYQPQHFGDGTRLSIL.

This clonotype was found a few times. V is TRBV6-5 and J is TRBJ2-1, with no clear D. CDR3 size: 11 residues. Trimming stripped 3 bases from V and 9 bases from J, with 6 bases between. Per the germline V gene, CDR1 is MNHEY and CDR2 is SVGAGI. CDR3 coding DNA: TGTGCCAGCAGTTATCTCAGTGAGCAGTTCTTC. Residues: CASSYLSEQFF.

The chain is built from TRBV18 and TRBJ2-1, with 9 bases lining up with TRBD2. CDR1 and CDR2 (germline): KGHSH, LQKENI. The CDR3 is 17 residues long. The V segment lost 3 bases and the J segment 1 base; nucleotides outside the gene matches: 7. The chain's CDR3 is CASSPQAGGISYNEQFF. The CDR3 DNA sequence: TGTGCCAGCTCACCGCAAGCGGGAGGAATATCCTACAATGAGCAGTTCTTC. The full variable domain, in which reference TRBV18 and TRBJ2-1 provide the parts outside the CDR3, is NAGVMQNPRHLVRRRGQEARLRCSPMKGHSHVYWYRQLPEEGLKFMVYLQKENIIDESGMPKERFSAEFPKEGPSILRIQQVVRGDSAAYFCASSPQAGGISYNEQFFGPGTRLTVL.

The chain uses TRBV30 and TRBJ2-1, with D possibly TRBD1 on 6 matching bases. There are 15 residues in the CDR3. V lost 3 bases to trimming and J lost 0 bases, with 12 bases between them. The germline V gene encodes CDR1 GTSNPN and CDR2 SVGIG (reference sequence). The CDR3 sequence is CAWSGDRSSYNEQFF. DNA for the CDR3: TGTGCCTGGAGCGGAGACAGGAGCTCCTACAATGAGCAGTTCTTC. The full variable domain, rest sourced from reference TRBV30 and TRBJ2-1, is SQTIHQWPATLVQPVGSPLSLECTVEGTSNPNLYWYRQAAGRGLQLLFYSVGIGQISSEVPQNLSASRPQDRQFILSSKKLLLSDSGFYLCAWSGDRSSYNEQFFGPGTRLTVL.

The sample holds a few counts of this clonotype. The V and J genes are TRBV5-1 and TRBJ2-7; no reliable D call. The V gene's germline CDR1 is SGHRS and CDR2 YFSETQ. The CDR3 spans 15 residues. Trimming shortened V by 4 bases and J by 1 base, and 15 bases separated the two germline ends. This CDR3 reads CASSPSLGLSYEQYF. CDR3 DNA sequence: TGCGCCAGCAGCCCTTCGTTGGGGTTATCCTACGAGCAGTACTTC. Variable domain in full (rest from reference TRBV5-1 and TRBJ2-7): KAGVTQTPRYLIKTRGQQVTLSCSPISGHRSVSWYQQTPGQGLQFLFEYFSETQRNKGNFPGRFSGRQFSNSRSEMNVSTLELGDSALYLCASSPSLGLSYEQYFGPGTRLTVT.

This clonotype was seen a single time. V gene TRBV20-1 combines with J gene TRBJ2-1, with D maybe TRBD2 (5 bases). CDR1 is DFQATT, CDR2 SNEGSKA, per germline (reference sequence). Trimming stripped 4 bases from V and 8 bases from J, with 12 bases between. The length of the CDR3 is 12 residues. The CDR3 sequence is CSATSNGDEQFF. In DNA, the CDR3 is TGCAGTGCTACCAGCAACGGGGATGAGCAGTTCTTC.

As for this clonotype: Mismatch with germline at one junction end may stem from a read error. The chain couples TRBV28 to TRBJ1-2, with unresolved D. The germline gives CDR1 MDHEN, CDR2 SYDVKM. The CDR3 contains 11 residues. CDR3 nucleotides: TGTGTCAGCAGTTACCGGAGGGGCTACACCTTC. Protein sequence: CVSSYRRGYTF.

This clonotype was counted at least ten times. The chain links TRBV5-1 to TRBJ2-3; D possibly corresponds to TRBD2 (6 bases). The CDR3 has 14 amino acids. Trimming took 3 bases from V and 0 from J, leaving 8 bases between them. Germline V lookup: CDR1 SGHRS, CDR2 YFSETQ. The CDR3 loop is CASSSGTSTDTQYF. CDR3 bases: TGCGCCAGCAGCTCCGGGACTAGCACAGATACGCAGTATTTT. Variable domain in full (rest from reference TRBV5-1 and TRBJ2-3): KAGVTQTPRYLIKTRGQQVTLSCSPISGHRSVSWYQQTPGQGLQFLFEYFSETQRNKGNFPGRFSGRQFSNSRSEMNVSTLELGDSALYLCASSSGTSTDTQYFGPGTRLTVL.